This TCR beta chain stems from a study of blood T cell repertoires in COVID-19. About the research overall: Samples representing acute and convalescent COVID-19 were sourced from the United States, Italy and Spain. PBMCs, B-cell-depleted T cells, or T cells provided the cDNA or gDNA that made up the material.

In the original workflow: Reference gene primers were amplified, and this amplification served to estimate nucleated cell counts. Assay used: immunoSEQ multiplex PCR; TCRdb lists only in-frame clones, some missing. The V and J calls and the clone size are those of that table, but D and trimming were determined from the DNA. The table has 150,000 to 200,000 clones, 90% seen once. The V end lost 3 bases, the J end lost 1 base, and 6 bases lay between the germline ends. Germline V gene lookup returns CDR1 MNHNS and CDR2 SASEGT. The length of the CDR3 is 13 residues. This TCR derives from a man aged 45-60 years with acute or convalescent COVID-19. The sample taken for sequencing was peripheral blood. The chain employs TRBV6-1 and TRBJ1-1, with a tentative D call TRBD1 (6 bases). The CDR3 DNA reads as TGTGCCAGCAGTGAGGGACAGAACACTGAAGCTTTCTTT. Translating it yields CASSEGQNTEAFF.